This entry lists 3 T cell receptor beta chains sequenced from one sample in a study of T cells in tuberculosis. Using immunoSEQ multiplex PCR, the repertoire was profiled, and TCRdb retains in-frame clones only, with some absent. The data hold about 30,000 clones, with roughly 95% observed a single time. Sequenced material: PBMCs. Receptors originate from a donor aged 10-29 years with latent tuberculosis or without tuberculosis infection.

The chain is built from TRBV18 and TRBJ1-4, with D maybe TRBD1 (6 bases). The CDR3 contains 18 residues. The germline V and J ends were trimmed by 6 bases and 0 bases, with 20 bases remaining between them. Germline lookup yields CDR1 KGHSH and CDR2 LQKENI. CDR3 region: CASSPSRTEVATNEKLFF. CDR3 nucleotides: TGTGCCAGCTCCCCGTCCAGGACAGAAGTTGCAACTAATGAAAAACTGTTTTTT.

The chain employs TRBV9 and TRBJ2-7; D may be TRBD2 (6 bases). The V end lost 0 bases, the J end lost 3 bases, and 10 bases lay between the germline ends. The CDR3 sequence is 14 residues long. CDR1 is SGDLS, CDR2 YYNGEE, per germline. The CDR3 reads CASSVGGEVYEQYF. The CDR3 DNA sequence: TGTGCCAGCAGCGTAGGGGGGGAAGTCTACGAGCAGTACTTC.

This clone appeared once. V usage is TRBV5-4 and J usage is TRBJ2-7; 11 bases agree with TRBD2. From germline, CDR1 is SGHNT and CDR2 YYREEE (reference sequence). The CDR3 has 16 residues. The V gene end was trimmed by 3 bases and the J gene end by 7 bases; junction bases not matched to a gene: 12. CDR3 DNA: TGTGCCAGCAGCTCCGCACTAGCGGGAGAATTGCGGGAGCAGTACTTC. This gives the protein CASSSALAGELREQYF.